This T cell receptor beta chain was sequenced during a study of tumor and adjacent non-tumor tissue in lung cancer. Study results and limitations: Tumor TCR diversity, when higher, was linked to shorter survival.

A remark on this clonotype: Its antigen is still unknown. Lacking the conserved final phenylalanine or tryptophan, this CDR3 likely reflects a read error.

A modified ARM-PCR protocol with three rounds of nested PCR amplified TCRbeta. One entry per CDR3 protein results from TCRdb running MiXCR on the multiplex PCR reads. The profile shows some 100,000 distinct CDR3 sequences, about 64% of them singletons. Germline V gives CDR1 GTSNPN, CDR2 SVGIG (reference sequence). The V and J ends lost 0 bases and 6 bases respectively, with 9 bases between them. This CDR3 region has 12 residues. The template was RNA from unsorted bulk tissue. The normal lung tissue was taken more than 3 cm from the tumor edge. Donors were chemotherapy-naive, newly diagnosed lung cancer surgical patients in China, August–late 2014.

The origin of this receptor is a man in his 60s with non-small cell lung cancer. The rearrangement joins TRBV30 to TRBJ2-7, with D perhaps TRBD1 (6 bases). The sample taken for sequencing was distant non-tumor lung tissue. In DNA, the CDR3 is TGTGCCTGGAGTGTTGGGGGCGGCGAGCAGTACCTC. Translated, it gives CAWSVGGGEQYL.